This TCR beta chain came from a study of cytomegalovirus exposure and HLA in healthy donors. Study-wide findings and caveats: Through in vitro validation, a few CMV-associated chains were shown to be specific for CMV antigens. Other equally common chains were less clonally expanded than HLA-associated TCR beta chains, a later analysis showed.

Regarding this clone: What it binds is unknown.

Although they were nominally healthy when sampled, donors likely had unrecorded immune exposures. The PCR ran on 60 Vbeta and 13 Jbeta primers. Sequencing was performed with immunoSEQ multiplex PCR; in TCRdb, only in-frame clones are kept and a portion is missing. The table includes about 140,000 clones, 70% to 80% detected once. CDR3 size: 12 residues. The V end was cut by 3 bases, the J end by 3 bases, with 5 bases between. Germline loops: CDR1 KGHSH, CDR2 LQKENI. The sequenced sample consisted of PBMCs. The sequence was obtained from a female donor in good health and CMV-seronegative. The V and J genes are TRBV18 and TRBJ1-1, with D unclear. CDR3 protein: CASSPRDTEAFF. The DNA of the CDR3 is TGTGCCAGCTCACCGAGAGACACTGAAGCTTTCTTT. Supplemented by reference TRBV18 and TRBJ1-1, the full variable domain reads NAGVMQNPRHLVRRRGQEARLRCSPMKGHSHVYWYRQLPEEGLKFMVYLQKENIIDESGMPKERFSAEFPKEGPSILRIQQVVRGDSAAYFCASSPRDTEAFFGQGTRLTVV.